One sample yielded the 5 T cell receptor beta chains listed below, sequenced in a study of T cell clonotyping in hematopoietic cell transplantation. The time point: recipient sample about 28 days before transplant, after cytoreduction. Assay: immunoSEQ multiplex PCR; the TCRdb copy retains only in-frame clones and omits some. The data hold about 11,000 clones, with around 90% observed a single time. The sequences come from peripheral blood mononuclear cells, collected before stem cell transplant. The receptor set was obtained from a woman between 40 and 55 years old with acute myeloid leukemia. Some clones in this sample may be carry-over from other donors' samples.

The chain combines TRBV7-9 with TRBJ1-3, with D unresolved. CDR3 length equals 15 residues. The germline V gene has CDR1 SEHNR and CDR2 FQNEAQ (reference sequence). V lost 1 base to trimming and J lost 0 bases, with 7 bases between them. In DNA, the CDR3 is TGTGCCAGCAGCTTAGATTCGGTCTCTGGAAACACCATATATTTT. This sequence encodes CASSLDSVSGNTIYF.

V usage is TRBV5-4 and J usage is TRBJ2-1; 9 positions match TRBD2. CDR1 is SGHNT and CDR2 is YYREEE in the germline V gene (reference sequence). There are 16 residues in the CDR3. J gave up 5 bases and V 1 base, and 7 bases lay outside the gene matches. As DNA, the CDR3 is TGTGCCAGCAGCTTGTTGGGACTAGCTAAGCACAATGAGCAGTTCTTC. This encodes CASSLLGLAKHNEQFF. Combining the CDR3 with reference TRBV5-4 and TRBJ2-1 gives the whole variable domain ETGVTQSPTHLIKTRGQQVTLRCSSQSGHNTVSWYQQALGQGPQFIFQYYREEENGRGNFPPRFSGLQFPNYSSELNVNALELDDSALYLCASSLLGLAKHNEQFFGPGTRLTVL.

This chain joins TRBV11-2 and TRBJ1-1, with a possible D match to TRBD1 (5 bases). V shed 6 bases and J shed 4 bases, with 15 bases lying between them. The germline V gene has CDR1 SGHAT and CDR2 FQNNGV. The CDR3 runs 14 residues. CDR3: CASRDGRGGTEAFF. Written as DNA, the CDR3 is TGTGCCAGCAGGGACGGCCGCGGGGGCACTGAAGCTTTCTTT.

The chain carries TRBV7-9 and TRBJ1-1; 8 bases are a match to TRBD1. The CDR3 covers 11 residues. The germline V gene has CDR1 SEHNR and CDR2 FQNEAQ (reference sequence). V was pared by 1 base and J by 11 bases, with 0 bases of the junction left unmatched. The CDR3 protein is CASSLGTGAFF. The CDR3 DNA reads as TGTGCCAGCAGCTTAGGGACAGGGGCTTTCTTT.

In this sample, this clone turned up once. The V and J genes are TRBV14 and TRBJ2-3; 13 positions agree with TRBD2. The germline V gene has CDR1 SGHDN and CDR2 FVKESK. The junction had 10 bases not matched to a gene; V was cut back by 0 bases and J by 1 base. CDR3 length: 20 residues. The CDR3 nucleotides are TGTGCCAGCAGCCAAGATCTTAACTTGGGACTAGCGGGACGCACAGATACGCAGTATTTT. It translates to CASSQDLNLGLAGRTDTQYF.